The 19 T cell receptor beta chains reported below all come from one sample, sequenced in a study of T cell responses to AZD1222 COVID-19 vaccine. The table came from immunoSEQ multiplex PCR; TCRdb's copy has only in-frame clones and leaves some out. Of 120,000 to 150,000 clones in the sample, more than 85% were seen once. This specimen was peripheral blood, taken on day 0 of AZD1222 vaccination. These TCRs come from an adult in good health.

For this clone: The identical CDR3 is also encoded by other nucleotide sequences in the sample. CDR3 amino acids: CASSPGTASYEQYF. CDR3 DNA: TGTGCCAGCTCACCAGGGACAGCCTCCTACGAGCAGTACTTC. The V and J genes are TRBV18 and TRBJ2-7; 7 positions agree with TRBD1. In germline, CDR1 is KGHSH, CDR2 LQKENI. The CDR3 length is 14 residues. V lost 2 bases to trimming and J lost 0 bases; unmatched junction nucleotides: 1.

The chain joins TRBV5-3 to TRBJ2-7, with a weak D call TRBD1 (5 bases). TRBV5-3 is sorted into the ORF group, with uncertain function. The CDR3 is made up of 16 amino acids. V lost 3 bases to trimming and J lost 3 bases, with 19 bases between them. CDR3 sequence: CARSSVDKKRGYEQYF. The CDR3 nucleotides read TGTGCCAGAAGCTCCGTAGACAAAAAAAGGGGCTACGAGCAGTACTTC.

The CDR3 loop is CASSLLKTNPRDAYGYTF. The CDR3, as DNA: TGTGCCAGCAGTCTACTCAAGACCAACCCCAGGGACGCCTATGGCTACACCTTC. J is TRBJ1-2 and V is TRBV6-6, with a tentative D call TRBD1 (5 bases). Trimming stripped 5 bases from V and 4 bases from J, with 26 bases between. Germline CDR1 MNHNY, CDR2 SVGAGI (reference sequence). This CDR3 is 18 amino acids long.

The chain recombines TRBV6-5 with TRBJ1-5; D perhaps matches TRBD1 (5 bases). The length of the CDR3 is 14 residues. Germline V gene data show CDR1 as MNHEY and CDR2 as SVGAGI. V was shortened by 5 bases and J by 9 bases, with 17 bases between the two germline ends. CDR3 protein: CASSRGLPTRPQHF. DNA of the CDR3: TGTGCCAGCAGTCGGGGCTTGCCGACACGGCCCCAGCATTTT.

The V call is TRBV7-8, the J call TRBJ1-5, with 10 positions matching TRBD1. The germline V gene encodes CDR1 SGHVS and CDR2 FQNEAQ. V dropped 5 bases and J dropped 0; count of bases not matched to a gene: 4. This CDR3 is built from 16 residues. CDR3 residues: CASSHRDRGSNQPQHF. As DNA, the CDR3 is TGTGCCAGCAGCCACCGGGACAGGGGTAGCAATCAGCCCCAGCATTTT. Based on the CDR3 plus reference TRBV7-8 and TRBJ1-5, the full variable domain is GAGVSQSPRYKVAKRGQDVALRCDPISGHVSLFWYQQALGQGPEFLTYFQNEAQLDKSGLPSDRFFAERPEGSVSTLKIQRTQQEDSAVYLCASSHRDRGSNQPQHFGDGTRLSIL.

This clone has just one count. This chain joins TRBV2 and TRBJ2-1; D remains unclear. The CDR3 is made up of 12 amino acids. The germline CDR1 and CDR2 sequences are SNHLY and FYNNEI. Deletions cut 11 bases from V and 7 bases from J, with 15 bases between. Here the CDR3 DNA reads TGTGCCGGCCGAATTTTATCAAATGAGCAGTTCTTC. It encodes CAGRILSNEQFF.

This rearrangement joins TRBV29-1 to TRBJ2-1; D gene unclear. This CDR3 region has 15 residues. Germline V CDR1 and CDR2: SQVTM, ANQGSEA. V lost 7 bases and J 0 bases, leaving 16 bases between the germline ends. The CDR3 nucleotides are TGCAGCGCTCCAAGGACGGCGAGCTCCTACAATGAGCAGTTCTTC. Its translation: CSAPRTASSYNEQFF.

The chain uses TRBV6-5 and TRBJ2-3; D ambiguous. CDR1 MNHEY and CDR2 SVGAGI come from the germline V gene. The ends were cut back, 6 bases at V and 4 bases at J, with 8 bases in the middle. The CDR3 covers 12 residues. In DNA form, the CDR3 reads TGTGCCAGCAGCCCCATGGCAGATACGCAGTATTTT. Protein sequence: CASSPMADTQYF.

This clone was recorded a few times. The V gene is TRBV25-1, the J gene TRBJ1-1; 10 nucleotides align to TRBD1. Trimming cost V 4 bases and J 2 bases; bases outside gene matches: 10. This CDR3 region has 17 residues. Germline V gene sequence: CDR1 MGHDK, CDR2 SYGVNS. CDR3 in amino acids: CASSAGGTGVLNTEAFF. As DNA, the CDR3 is TGTGCCAGCAGTGCTGGGGGGACAGGGGTATTAAACACTGAAGCTTTCTTT. The full variable domain, in which reference TRBV25-1 and TRBJ1-1 provide the parts outside the CDR3, is EADIYQTPRYLVIGTGKKITLECSQTMGHDKMYWYQQDPGMELHLIHYSYGVNSTEKGDLSSESTVSRIRTEHFPLTLESARPSHTSQYLCASSAGGTGVLNTEAFFGQGTRLTVV.

The chain recombines TRBV7-2 with TRBJ1-5; 11 bases fit TRBD1. This CDR3 is built from 16 residues. Trimming at V came to 5 bases and at J to 7 bases, leaving 10 bases not matched to a gene. CDR1 is SGHTA and CDR2 is FQGNSA in the germline V gene. CDR3 DNA: TGTGCCAGCAGCCCATTGGGGACAGGGGGAGGGCAGCCCCAGCATTTT. Amino acid sequence: CASSPLGTGGGQPQHF.

The J gene is TRBJ1-4, the V gene TRBV6-2 or TRBV6-3; TRBD1 matches at 7 bases. This CDR3 has 16 amino acids. Germline loops: CDR1 MNHEY, CDR2 SVGEGT. V was clipped by 5 bases and J by 2 bases; unmatched bases: 8. The CDR3 region is CASSQIQGQTNEKLFF. The CDR3 nucleotides read TGTGCCAGCAGTCAAATACAGGGACAGACTAATGAAAAACTGTTTTTT.

The chain joins TRBV12-3 or TRBV12-4 to TRBJ2-7; D is unresolved. V was shortened by 0 bases and J by 4 bases, with 4 bases between the two germline ends. CDR3 length: 12 residues. The CDR3 coding sequence is TGTGCCAGCAGTTTAGCGCCTTACGAGCAGTACTTC. It codes for CASSLAPYEQYF.

The chain is built from TRBV10-2 and TRBJ2-3; 9 positions match TRBD1. Germline values: CDR1 WSHSY, CDR2 SAAADI. The V gene end was trimmed by 2 bases and the J gene end by 3 bases; junction bases not matched to a gene: 6. The CDR3 spans 16 residues. DNA for the CDR3: TGCGCCAGCAGTGAGGGTTCGGGGACAGGGACAGATACGCAGTATTTT. As protein: CASSEGSGTGTDTQYF.

This chain joins TRBV6-5 and TRBJ2-7; possible D gene TRBD2, 6 bases. Germline CDR1 MNHEY, CDR2 SVGAGI. This CDR3 contains 15 residues. Trimming took 5 bases from V and 2 from J, leaving 16 bases between them. Written as DNA, the CDR3 is TGTGCCAGCAGTAAGGGCGGGGCCCACCCCTACGAGCAGTACTTC. This translates into CASSKGGAHPYEQYF.

The V and J genes are TRBV5-1 and TRBJ2-1; TRBD2 agrees at 8 bases. The V gene's germline CDR1 is SGHRS and CDR2 YFSETQ. The CDR3 contains 16 residues. With V trimmed by 0 bases and J by 2 bases, 4 bases remained unmatched. As DNA, the CDR3 is TGCGCCAGCAGCTTGGGTCCGGGAGGGCCCTACAATGAGCAGTTCTTC. Translating it yields CASSLGPGGPYNEQFF.

The V call is TRBV5-1, the J call TRBJ2-7, with TRBD2 matching 8 bases. V shed 4 bases, J shed 5 bases, and the junction held 8 bases outside the gene matches. The germline CDR1 and CDR2 sequences are SGHRS and YFSETQ. CDR3 length: 14 amino acids. CDR3 coding DNA: TGCGCCAGCAGCACCGGGACTAGAGGCGACGAGCAGTACTTC. As protein: CASSTGTRGDEQYF.

This rearrangement joins TRBV10-3 to TRBJ1-1, with D possibly matching TRBD1 (5 bases). The germline V and J ends were trimmed by 0 bases and 1 base, with 12 bases remaining between them. The CDR3 loop spans 16 amino acids. Germline V gene data show CDR1 as ENHRY and CDR2 as SYGVKD. CDR3 region: CAISESILGQNTEAFF. CDR3 DNA: TGTGCCATCAGTGAGTCGATCCTCGGACAGAACACTGAAGCTTTCTTT.

The chain links TRBV7-6 to TRBJ2-1, with D possibly being TRBD1 (6 bases). V lost 1 base to trimming and J lost 6 bases, with 13 bases between them. Germline CDR1 is SGHVS and CDR2 is FNYEAQ. This CDR3 is built from 15 residues. The CDR3 DNA sequence: TGTGCCAGCAGCTTAGGACAGGCCCAGGTCAATGAGCAGTTCTTC. Its translation: CASSLGQAQVNEQFF.

The genes are TRBV7-2 and TRBJ2-1, with 8 positions matching TRBD2. This CDR3 has 14 residues. The germline V gene encodes CDR1 SGHTA and CDR2 FQGNSA. V dropped 5 bases and J dropped 10; count of bases not matched to a gene: 10. Written as DNA, the CDR3 is TGTGCCAGCAGCGAGCGGGAGTTATCGAGCGAGCAGTTCTTC. Translated: CASSERELSSEQFF.